This T cell receptor beta chain was observed in a study of blood T cells in healthy people across ages (dated by TCRdb to between 2015 and 2016). For context, the study as a whole: In model experiments, template switching captured roughly one uniquely barcoded TCR beta cDNA molecule for every two T cells. To track age-related changes in TCR beta repertoire diversity, the study relied on deep sequencing normalized with unique cDNA molecular identifiers. Four age groups were formed from the donors: young (average 16 years), middle-aged (around 37), aged (roughly 56) and long-lived (about 80). To avoid experimental bias, donors of different ages were randomly spread across the sequencing lanes. The study analyzed two additional independent replicas of 1 million unique cDNA reads from the same blood draw for two donors, one aged 18 to 30 and one aged 80 or older. The paper's findings and limits, for the study overall: Since profiling was done on bulk unsorted PBMCs, naive and antigen-experienced compartments could not be conclusively compared. The percentage of naive T cells measured by flow cytometry correlated strongly with observed TCR beta diversity. Estimates of total diversity based on one million sequenced T cells were regarded as lower bounds and as underestimates. As age increased, observed TCR beta diversity per million T cells dropped in a roughly linear way, and a significant reduction was already evident by age roughly 36. Compared with the aged group, the long-lived group had more naive CD4+ T cells, fewer expanded clones and increased TCR diversity, suggesting age selection. Because the CMV infection status of the donors was unknown, age-related changes in expanded clonotypes may potentially have been confounded.

The donors were roughly 38 Caucasian individuals from Russia, aged roughly 6 to 100 years, who were systemically healthy. Each donor gave 8 to 10 milliliters of peripheral blood, collected into EDTA-treated Vacutainer tubes. Ficoll-Paque density-gradient centrifugation was used to isolate PBMCs, with at least 6.5 million per sample. Trizol reagent was used to extract total RNA from the PBMCs, yielding at least 6 micrograms per sample. For every donor, flow cytometry on a PBMC aliquot measured the percentage of naive CD45RAhigh/CD27high T cells. Notes on this clonotype: Which antigen it targets is not known. No base-level quality is on record; no much larger clone is a single base apart.

The library came from 5' RACE. The sequencer was an Illumina HiSeq 2500. The second PCR ran for about 7 to 11 cycles and used a J-beta primer mix along with a sample-barcoded 5' primer. A unique molecular identifier was introduced onto each TCR beta cDNA molecule by a template-switch 5' adaptor carrying 12 random nucleotides. Each sample yielded at least 2.5 million CDR3-containing paired-end reads. The Mint cDNA synthesis kit, primed by a TRBC-specific oligonucleotide, was used to synthesize first-strand cDNA from all RNA. All cDNA was treated with uracil-DNA glycosylase and then went through a first 18-cycle PCR with the universal primers M1SS and BC2_uni_R. The paper's processing steps were these. Normalization of each sample was performed by random selection of 1 million high-quality reads, each carrying a distinct molecular identifier. Instead of being binned into consensus sequences, reads with shared molecular identifiers were discarded. MiTCR, run with a Q25 quality threshold and the strictest error-elimination algorithm, handled CDR3 identification, clonotype clustering and error correction. Lower-bound total TCR beta diversity was estimated with a nonparametric unseen species model using Euler transformation. In TCRdb, the public reads were trimmed at Q25 with fastp and aligned with MiXCR, with productive beta chains retained. Each CDR3 protein gets just one entry, which takes the most common genes and DNA from the rows behind it. TCRdb, not the original authors, processed these V and J calls. This sample is represented by about 1 million distinct CDR3 sequences; 35% to 55% of them were singletons. In total, the top ten clones hold about 20% of the sample.

Trimming removed 3 bases from V and 6 bases from J, leaving 13 bases between the germline ends. From a lookup of the germline V gene (reference sequence), CDR1 and CDR2 are DFQATT and SNEGSKA. The CDR3 goes from the cysteine to the phenylalanine over 13 residues. Only the CDR3 part of the read is kept: 39 bases, read in frame from the first base. The V and J segments used are TRBV20-1 and TRBJ2-3; no confident D gene assignment can be made. Sequenced input: blood. This clonotype was obtained from a woman aged 60-70 years in good health. The CDR3 protein: CSASAEPSDTQYF. The base sequence is TGCAGTGCTAGTGCGGAACCAAGCGATACGCAGTATTTT.